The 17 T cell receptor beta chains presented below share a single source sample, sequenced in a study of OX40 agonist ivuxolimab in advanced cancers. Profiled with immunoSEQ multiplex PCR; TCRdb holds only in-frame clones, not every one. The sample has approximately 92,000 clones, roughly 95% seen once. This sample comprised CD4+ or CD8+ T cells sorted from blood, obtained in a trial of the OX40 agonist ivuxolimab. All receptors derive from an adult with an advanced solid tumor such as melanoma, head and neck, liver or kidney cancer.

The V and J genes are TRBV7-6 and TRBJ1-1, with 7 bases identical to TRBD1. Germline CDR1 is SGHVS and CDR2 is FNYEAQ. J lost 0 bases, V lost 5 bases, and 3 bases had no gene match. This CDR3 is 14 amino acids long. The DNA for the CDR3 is TGTGCCAGCAGCCTTGACAGGGTGAACACTGAAGCTTTCTTT. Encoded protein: CASSLDRVNTEAFF.

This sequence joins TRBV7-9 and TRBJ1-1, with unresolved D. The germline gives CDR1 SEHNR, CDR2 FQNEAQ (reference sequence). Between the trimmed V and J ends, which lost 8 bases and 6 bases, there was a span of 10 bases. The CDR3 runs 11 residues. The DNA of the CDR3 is TGTGCCAGCGGCGGCGGTGCTGAAGCTTTCTTT. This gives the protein CASGGGAEAFF.

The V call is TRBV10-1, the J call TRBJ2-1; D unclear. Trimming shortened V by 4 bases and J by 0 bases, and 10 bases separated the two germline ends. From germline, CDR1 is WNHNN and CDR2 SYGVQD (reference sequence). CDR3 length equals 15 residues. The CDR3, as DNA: TGCGCCAGCAGTGTTGGTCCCAGCTCCTACAATGAGCAGTTCTTC. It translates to CASSVGPSSYNEQFF.

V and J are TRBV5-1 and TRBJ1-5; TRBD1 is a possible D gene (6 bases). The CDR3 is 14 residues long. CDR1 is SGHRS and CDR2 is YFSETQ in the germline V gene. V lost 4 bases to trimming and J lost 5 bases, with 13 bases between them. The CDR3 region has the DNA TGCGCCAGCAGCGTACAGGGAGGGGATCAGCCCCAGCATTTT. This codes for CASSVQGGDQPQHF.

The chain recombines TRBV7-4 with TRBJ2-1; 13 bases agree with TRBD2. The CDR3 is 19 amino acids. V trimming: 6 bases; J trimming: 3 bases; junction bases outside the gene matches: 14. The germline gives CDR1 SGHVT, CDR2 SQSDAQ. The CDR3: CASRSTSGRAPLHYNEQFF. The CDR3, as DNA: TGTGCCAGCAGATCAACTAGCGGGAGGGCGCCTTTGCACTACAATGAGCAGTTCTTC.

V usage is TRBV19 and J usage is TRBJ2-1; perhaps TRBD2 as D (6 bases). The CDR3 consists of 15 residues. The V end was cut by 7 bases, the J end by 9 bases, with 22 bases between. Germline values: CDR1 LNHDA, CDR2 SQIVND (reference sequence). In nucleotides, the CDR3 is TGTGCCAGTACCCCCGGGAGCGCACCACTTGGTGAGCAGTTCTTC. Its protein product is CASTPGSAPLGEQFF.

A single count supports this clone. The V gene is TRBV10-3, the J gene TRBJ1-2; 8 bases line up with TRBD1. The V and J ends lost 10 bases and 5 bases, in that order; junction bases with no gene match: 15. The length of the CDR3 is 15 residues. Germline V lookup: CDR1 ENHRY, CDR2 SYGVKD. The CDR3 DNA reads TGTGCCACGACCGGGACAGGCGCTAGGGGATATGGCTACACCTTC. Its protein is CATTGTGARGYGYTF.

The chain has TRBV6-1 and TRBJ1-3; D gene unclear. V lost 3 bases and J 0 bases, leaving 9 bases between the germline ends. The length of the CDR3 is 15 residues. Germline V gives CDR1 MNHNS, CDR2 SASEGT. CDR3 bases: TGTGCCAGCAGTGAGCCGTGGCGCTCTGGAAACACCATATATTTT. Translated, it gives CASSEPWRSGNTIYF.

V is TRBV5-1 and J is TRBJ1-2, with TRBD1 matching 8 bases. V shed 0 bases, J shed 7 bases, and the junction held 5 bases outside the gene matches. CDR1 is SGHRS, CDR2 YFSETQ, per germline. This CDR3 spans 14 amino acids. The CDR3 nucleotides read TGCGCCAGCAGCTTGGGCCAGGGGGCACTTGGCTACACCTTC. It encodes CASSLGQGALGYTF.

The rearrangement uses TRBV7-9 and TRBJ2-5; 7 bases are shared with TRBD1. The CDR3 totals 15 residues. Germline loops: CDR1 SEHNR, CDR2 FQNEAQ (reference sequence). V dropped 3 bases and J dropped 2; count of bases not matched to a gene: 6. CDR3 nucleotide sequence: TGTGCCAGCAGCTTCCGGGACAGCCTACAAGAGACCCAGTACTTC. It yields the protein CASSFRDSLQETQYF.

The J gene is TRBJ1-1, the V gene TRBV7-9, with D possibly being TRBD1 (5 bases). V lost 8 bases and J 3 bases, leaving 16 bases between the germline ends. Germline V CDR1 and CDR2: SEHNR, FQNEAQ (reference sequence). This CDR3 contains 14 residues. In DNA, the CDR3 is TGTGCCAGCTGCAGGGAACGGGTGGACACTGAAGCTTTCTTT. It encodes CASCRERVDTEAFF.

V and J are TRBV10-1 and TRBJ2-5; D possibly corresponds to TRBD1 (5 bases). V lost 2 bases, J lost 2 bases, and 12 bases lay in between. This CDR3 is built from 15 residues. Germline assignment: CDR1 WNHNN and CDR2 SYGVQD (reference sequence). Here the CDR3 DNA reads TGCGCCAGCAGTGAGACGACAGAGATTCAAGAGACCCAGTACTTC. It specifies CASSETTEIQETQYF.

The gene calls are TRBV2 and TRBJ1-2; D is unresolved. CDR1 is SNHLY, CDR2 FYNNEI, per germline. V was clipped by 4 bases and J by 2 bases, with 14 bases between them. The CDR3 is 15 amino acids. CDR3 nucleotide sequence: TGTGCCAGCAGTGGTGAGGGAGTGGCAAACTATGGCTACACCTTC. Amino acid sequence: CASSGEGVANYGYTF.

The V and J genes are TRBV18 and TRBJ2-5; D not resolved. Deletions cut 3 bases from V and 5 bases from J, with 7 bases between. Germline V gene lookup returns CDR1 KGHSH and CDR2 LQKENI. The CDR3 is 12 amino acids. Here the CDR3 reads CASSPNGETQYF. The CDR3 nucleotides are TGTGCCAGCTCACCGAATGGGGAGACCCAGTACTTC.

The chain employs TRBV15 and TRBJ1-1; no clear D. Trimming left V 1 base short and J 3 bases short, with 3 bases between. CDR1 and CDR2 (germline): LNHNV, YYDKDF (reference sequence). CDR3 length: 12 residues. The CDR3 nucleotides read TGTGCCACCAGCAGAGGGTACACTGAAGCTTTCTTT. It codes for CATSRGYTEAFF.

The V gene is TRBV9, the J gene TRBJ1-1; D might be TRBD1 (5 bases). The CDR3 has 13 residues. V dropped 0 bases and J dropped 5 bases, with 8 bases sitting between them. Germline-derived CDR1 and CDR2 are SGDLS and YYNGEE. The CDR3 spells CASSVVGETEAFF. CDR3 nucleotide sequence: TGTGCCAGCAGCGTAGTAGGGGAGACTGAAGCTTTCTTT.

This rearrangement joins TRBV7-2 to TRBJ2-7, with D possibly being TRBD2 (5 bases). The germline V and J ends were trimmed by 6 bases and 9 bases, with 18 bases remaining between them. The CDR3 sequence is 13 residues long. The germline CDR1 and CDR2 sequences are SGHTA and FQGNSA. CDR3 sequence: CASRSGIRTGQYF. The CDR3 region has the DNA TGTGCCAGCAGGTCCGGGATTCGCACGGGGCAGTACTTC. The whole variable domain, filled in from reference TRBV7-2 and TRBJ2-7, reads GAGVSQSPSNKVTEKGKDVELRCDPISGHTALYWYRQSLGQGLEFLIYFQGNSAPDKSGLPSDRFSAERTGGSVSTLTIQRTQQEDSAVYLCASRSGIRTGQYFGPGTRLTVT.